The 20 T cell receptor beta chains reported below all come from one sample, sequenced in a study of T cell changes during pregnancy in multiple sclerosis. Measured with immunoSEQ multiplex PCR; TCRdb has only the in-frame clones, and not every one. Of about 41,000 clones listed, 90% are singletons. The sample was CD8+ T cells from peripheral blood mononuclear cells, taken in the third trimester of pregnancy. The receptors derive from a female donor with multiple sclerosis, enrolled in a pregnancy study.

This chain joins TRBV28 and TRBJ2-3; D not certain. The germline V gene encodes CDR1 MDHEN and CDR2 SYDVKM. Trimming cost V 2 bases and J 1 base, with 10 bases left between them. CDR3 length: 15 amino acids. The CDR3 sequence: CASSLMATGTDTQYF. CDR3 in DNA: TGTGCCAGCAGTTTAATGGCCACCGGCACAGATACGCAGTATTTT. The variable domain in full, with the rest retrieved from reference TRBV28 and TRBJ2-3, is DVKVTQSSRYLVKRTGEKVFLECVQDMDHENMFWYRQDPGLGLRLIYFSYDVKMKEKGDIPEGYSVSREKKERFSLILESASTNQTSMYLCASSLMATGTDTQYFGPGTRLTVL.

The genes are TRBV4-3 and TRBJ2-7, with no clear D. CDR1 and CDR2 from the germline V gene are LGHNA and YSLEER. This CDR3 is built from 14 residues. The V gene lost 1 base and the J gene lost 4 bases, with 11 bases spanning the gap. The CDR3 spells CASSQGSPGYEQYF. The CDR3 DNA reads as TGCGCCAGCAGCCAAGGGTCCCCCGGTTACGAGCAGTACTTC.

The gene calls are TRBV19 and TRBJ2-1; TRBD1 might be the D (6 bases). The CDR3 covers 12 residues. V was trimmed by 8 bases and J by 9 bases, leaving 14 bases between them. Germline CDR1 and CDR2: LNHDA and SQIVND (reference sequence). The CDR3 nucleotides read TGTGCCAGTCTCGCTCAGGGGACTGAGCAGTTCTTC. Translating it yields CASLAQGTEQFF.

The gene calls are TRBV7-3 and TRBJ2-5; 13 nucleotides agree with TRBD2. The CDR3 sequence is 16 residues long. Unmatched junction bases numbered 6, after V lost 3 bases and J lost 5 bases. Germline V gene sequence: CDR1 SGHTA, CDR2 FQGTGA. DNA for the CDR3: TGTGCCAGCAGCTTGAGACTAGCGGGGGGTGGGGAGACCCAGTACTTC. Protein: CASSLRLAGGGETQYF.

The genes are TRBV2 and TRBJ2-3; D might be TRBD1 (6 bases). The V gene's germline CDR1 is SNHLY and CDR2 FYNNEI. CDR3 length: 17 residues. Trimming removed 0 bases from V and 3 bases from J, with 16 bases in between. The DNA of the CDR3 is TGTGCCAGCAGTGAAGCGGGGAACAGGGCGATGACAGATACGCAGTATTTT. It translates to CASSEAGNRAMTDTQYF.

The V gene is TRBV6-5, the J gene TRBJ1-5; D unclear. Trimming stripped 10 bases from V and 0 bases from J, with 13 bases between. There are 14 residues in the CDR3. Germline lookup yields CDR1 MNHEY and CDR2 SVGAGI. The chain's CDR3 is CATKDIDSNQPQHF. The CDR3 bases are TGTGCCACCAAAGACATTGATAGCAATCAGCCCCAGCATTTT.

The chain carries TRBV7-9 and TRBJ2-5, with D perhaps TRBD1 (6 bases). This CDR3 contains 14 residues. Looked up from germline, CDR1 is SEHNR and CDR2 is FQNEAQ (reference sequence). V shed 4 bases and J shed 0 bases, with 9 bases lying between them. The CDR3: CASSSNRDQETQYF. The CDR3 coding sequence is TGTGCCAGCAGCTCGAACAGGGACCAAGAGACCCAGTACTTC.

V and J are TRBV27 and TRBJ2-5; D possibly corresponds to TRBD1 (5 bases). The germline V and J ends were trimmed by 5 bases and 2 bases, with 15 bases remaining between them. The CDR3 sequence is 15 residues long. The germline gives CDR1 MNHEY, CDR2 SMNVEV (reference sequence). CDR3 region: CASSPTQEIQETQYF. In DNA, the CDR3 is TGTGCCAGCAGTCCCACACAGGAGATACAAGAGACCCAGTACTTC.

The gene calls are TRBV30 and TRBJ1-1; possible D gene TRBD1, 6 bases. This CDR3 has 13 residues. Trimming took 1 base from V and 6 from J, leaving 12 bases between them. Germline V gene sequence: CDR1 GTSNPN, CDR2 SVGIG (reference sequence). The CDR3, as DNA: TGTGCCTGGAGTGAGGGGACACACGCTGAAGCTTTCTTT. The encoded protein is CAWSEGTHAEAFF.

The chain carries TRBV6-5 and TRBJ1-1, with 8 positions matching TRBD1. This CDR3 is 15 amino acids long. Germline CDR1 is MNHEY and CDR2 is SVGAGI. After removal of 7 bases from V and 1 base from J, the junction contained 8 bases not matched to a gene. CDR3 amino acids: CASTTTGDSNTEAFF. In DNA form, the CDR3 reads TGTGCCAGCACTACGACAGGGGACTCGAACACTGAAGCTTTCTTT.

This chain links TRBV10-3 with TRBJ2-3; D may be TRBD2 (5 bases). CDR3 length: 14 amino acids. V lost 6 bases and J lost 5, with 15 bases in between. CDR1 ENHRY and CDR2 SYGVKD come from the germline V gene. The DNA for the CDR3 is TGTGCCATCAGCGGAAGGGAGATTAAAGATACGCAGTATTTT. Its protein is CAISGREIKDTQYF.

Written as DNA, the CDR3 is TGTGCCAGCAGCTTGTACGGAGAGGGCTCTGGAAACACCATATATTTT. As protein: CASSLYGEGSGNTIYF. The genes are TRBV5-6 and TRBJ1-3; D uncertain. V was shortened by 1 base and J by 0 bases, with 11 bases between the two germline ends. CDR1 and CDR2 from the germline V gene are SGHDT and YYEEEE. CDR3 size: 16 residues.

Only a few counts were recorded for this clone. The chain recombines TRBV6-4 with TRBJ2-3, with TRBD1 matching over 7 bases. The CDR3 loop spans 15 amino acids. Germline V gene sequence: CDR1 MRHNA, CDR2 SNTAGT. V trimming: 4 bases; J trimming: 2 bases; junction bases outside the gene matches: 6. CDR3 sequence reads: CASSGNGQDTDTQYF. CDR3 nucleotides: TGTGCCAGCAGTGGAAATGGACAGGACACAGATACGCAGTATTTT.

CDR3 sequence reads: CASSPSPGQGADYNEQFF. The CDR3 DNA sequence: TGTGCCAGCAGTCCATCTCCGGGACAGGGGGCTGATTACAATGAGCAGTTCTTC. The chain is built from TRBV11-1 and TRBJ2-1; 12 bases match TRBD1. Germline V lookup: CDR1 SGHAT, CDR2 FQDESV (reference sequence). With 6 bases clipped from V and 4 bases from J, the junction kept 13 bases outside the gene matches. CDR3 length: 18 residues.

The chain combines TRBV2 with TRBJ1-1, with TRBD1 matching 11 bases. V lost 1 base, J lost 3 bases, and 4 bases stayed unmatched. The CDR3 runs 16 residues. Germline V gene data show CDR1 as SNHLY and CDR2 as FYNNEI. The CDR3 bases are TGTGCCAGCAGTGAAGGGAGGGGACAGGGGGACACTGAAGCTTTCTTT. Residues: CASSEGRGQGDTEAFF.

The rearrangement uses TRBV19 and TRBJ2-3; D perhaps matches TRBD2 (6 bases). Germline loops: CDR1 LNHDA, CDR2 SQIVND (reference sequence). The V end was cut by 3 bases, the J end by 1 base, with 11 bases between. The CDR3 has 15 residues. CDR3 nucleotides: TGTGCCAGTAGTATTGGGCCGGGAGGCACAGATACGCAGTATTTT. Its protein product is CASSIGPGGTDTQYF.

The V and J genes are TRBV29-1 and TRBJ2-1; 8 bases line up with TRBD2. V trimming: 0 bases; J trimming: 0 bases; junction bases outside the gene matches: 10. This CDR3 is 18 amino acids long. Germline V CDR1 and CDR2: SQVTM, ANQGSEA. CDR3 coding DNA: TGCAGCGTTGAAGATATTCCTGCGGGAGGCCCCTCCTACAATGAGCAGTTCTTC. Residues: CSVEDIPAGGPSYNEQFF.

The rearrangement uses TRBV19 and TRBJ1-5; D remains unclear. Germline CDR1 reads LNHDA; CDR2 reads SQIVND (reference sequence). The CDR3 length is 15 residues. V was cut by 5 bases and J by 3 bases, with 14 bases left in between. The CDR3 DNA follows: TGTGCCAGTAGTCCCCGCCTCGACTTCAATCAGCCCCAGCATTTT. Its translation is CASSPRLDFNQPQHF.

The chain employs TRBV9 and TRBJ1-1; TRBD1 aligns across 9 bases. Germline CDR1 reads SGDLS; CDR2 reads YYNGEE. J lost 4 bases, V lost 3 bases, and 7 bases had no gene match. This CDR3 is built from 15 residues. The CDR3 is CASSELRDRVTEAFF. In DNA, the CDR3 is TGTGCCAGCAGCGAGCTCCGGGACAGGGTCACTGAAGCTTTCTTT.

The CDR3 nucleotides are TGTGCCAGTAATCGTGTCCGGGAAACAGTCGGCTACACCTTC. Translating gives CASNRVRETVGYTF. The chain has TRBV19 and TRBJ1-2; D is unclear. Germline lookup yields CDR1 LNHDA and CDR2 SQIVND (reference sequence). V was shortened by 7 bases and J by 8 bases, with 20 bases between the two germline ends. The CDR3 consists of 14 residues.